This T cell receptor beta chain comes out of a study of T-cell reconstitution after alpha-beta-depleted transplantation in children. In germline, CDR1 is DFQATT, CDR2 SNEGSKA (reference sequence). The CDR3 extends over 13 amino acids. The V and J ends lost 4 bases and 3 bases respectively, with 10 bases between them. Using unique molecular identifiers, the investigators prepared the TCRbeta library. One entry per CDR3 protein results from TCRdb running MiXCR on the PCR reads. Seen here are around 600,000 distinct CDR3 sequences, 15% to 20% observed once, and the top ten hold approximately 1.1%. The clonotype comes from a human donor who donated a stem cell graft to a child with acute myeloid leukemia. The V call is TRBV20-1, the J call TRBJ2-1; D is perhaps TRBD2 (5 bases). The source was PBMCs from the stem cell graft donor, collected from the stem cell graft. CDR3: CSAKSRDYNEQFF. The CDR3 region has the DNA TGCAGTGCTAAGAGCCGGGACTACAATGAGCAGTTCTTC.